The 4 T cell receptor beta chains below all came from one sample that was sequenced in a study of beta chain features in type 1 diabetes listed by TCRdb under 2018. The library was made by the immunoSEQ multiplex PCR assay. The High Capacity cDNA Reverse Transcription Kit was used to reverse transcribe all of the isolated RNA, meaning that expressed TCRB transcripts were what got sequenced. The table comes from immuneACCESS by way of TCRdb, which keeps in-frame sequences with V and J called. Part of the clones is missing from these tables; in studies checked, under half for an unresolved V gene and the rest for unknown reasons. The sample table holds about 160,000 clones, of which 8% to 8.5% were seen once. The ten largest account for under 0.65% of the sample. The research as a whole found: Type 1 diabetes patients showed a moderate but significant shortening of TCRB CDR3 length in all four CD4+ subsets.

No antigen is known for these receptors. The sequenced sample consisted of central memory CD4+ T cells from blood. These receptors were collected from a woman aged 18-30 years with type 1 diabetes.

The gene calls are TRBV4-3 and TRBJ1-2; 10 bases line up with TRBD1. CDR3 length equals 16 residues. Germline lookup yields CDR1 LGHNA and CDR2 YSLEER. Germline trimming cut 1 base from V and 7 bases from J; bases unmatched to any gene: 9. In nucleotides, the CDR3 is TGCGCCAGCAGCCAAGCTCCGGGACAGGGGATCTCTGGCTACACCTTC. It codes for CASSQAPGQGISGYTF.

The V call is TRBV5-1, the J call TRBJ2-7, with D unresolved. From germline, CDR1 is SGHRS and CDR2 YFSETQ. There are 13 residues in the CDR3. V lost 0 bases, J lost 5 bases, and 9 bases lay in between. CDR3 sequence reads: CASSLVVEDEQYF. CDR3 nucleotides: TGCGCCAGCAGCTTGGTTGTAGAGGACGAGCAGTACTTC.

This clone occurred many times. The gene calls are TRBV2 and TRBJ2-2; D is uncertain. CDR1 is SNHLY and CDR2 is FYNNEI in the germline V gene. Trimming shortened V by 7 bases and J by 3 bases, and 18 bases separated the two germline ends. The CDR3 loop spans 16 amino acids. The DNA for the CDR3 is TGTGCCAGCATTCTCGACCGTTCGGCGGACACCGGGGAGCTGTTTTTT. This sequence encodes CASILDRSADTGELFF.

The V gene is TRBV15, the J gene TRBJ2-6; a possible D gene is TRBD2 (5 bases). From germline, CDR1 is LNHNV and CDR2 YYDKDF (reference sequence). This CDR3 has 15 amino acids. The V and J ends lost 2 bases and 6 bases respectively, with 11 bases between them. In nucleotides, the CDR3 is TGTGCCACCAGCAGATTACTTCGGGAGGCCAACGTCCTGACTTTC. Protein: CATSRLLREANVLTF.